Presented here are 8 T cell receptor beta chains from one specimen sequenced in a study of OX40 agonist ivuxolimab in advanced cancers. Some clones are missing from TCRdb's copy, which holds only in-frame ones; the method was immunoSEQ multiplex PCR. The repertoire holds tens of thousands of clones, with roughly 90% as singletons. The sample here was CD4+ or CD8+ T cells sorted from blood, taken in a trial of the OX40 agonist ivuxolimab. These receptors all stem from an adult with an advanced solid tumor such as melanoma, head and neck, liver or kidney cancer.

This clone was counted between two and nine times. The gene calls are TRBV10-2 and TRBJ2-2; 7 bases fit TRBD1. The CDR3 has 15 residues. The junction had 7 bases not matched to a gene; V was cut back by 2 bases and J by 7 bases. Germline CDR1 WSHSY, CDR2 SAAADI. The CDR3 spells CASSEGTAVHGELFF. CDR3 DNA: TGCGCCAGCAGTGAGGGGACAGCCGTTCACGGGGAGCTGTTTTTT.

This sequence joins TRBV29-1 and TRBJ2-7, with 7 bases identical to TRBD2. There are 11 residues in the CDR3. V gave up 4 bases and J gave up 7 bases; unmatched junction bases: 4. CDR1 SQVTM and CDR2 ANQGSEA come from the germline V gene. CDR3 sequence: CSVGTSAEQYF. DNA for the CDR3: TGCAGCGTTGGTACTAGCGCTGAGCAGTACTTC.

The rearrangement links TRBV5-1 to TRBJ1-2, with a weak D call TRBD1 (5 bases). Trimming stripped 5 bases from V and 7 bases from J, with 15 bases between. CDR1 and CDR2 (germline): SGHRS, YFSETQ. The length of the CDR3 is 13 residues. The CDR3 sequence: CASSYGQDLGYTF. The CDR3 coding sequence is TGCGCCAGCAGTTATGGACAAGACCTTGGCTACACCTTC.

The chain joins TRBV6-5 to TRBJ1-5; TRBD1 matches 7 bases. Trimming at V came to 2 bases and at J to 2 bases, leaving 0 bases not matched to a gene. Germline V gene lookup returns CDR1 MNHEY and CDR2 SVGAGI. CDR3 size: 14 residues. The DNA of the CDR3 is TGTGCCAGCAGTTACGACAGGGGCAATCAGCCCCAGCATTTT. Its translation is CASSYDRGNQPQHF.

This chain links TRBV19 with TRBJ1-2; the match to TRBD1 covers 11 bases. There are 16 residues in the CDR3. CDR1 LNHDA and CDR2 SQIVND come from the germline V gene (reference sequence). After removal of 5 bases from V and 4 bases from J, the junction contained 9 bases not matched to a gene. CDR3 bases: TGTGCCAGTAGTGTTTGGACAGGGGGCAGAAGCTATGGCTACACCTTC. Its translation: CASSVWTGGRSYGYTF.

The chain uses TRBV19 and TRBJ1-5, with a possible D match to TRBD1 (6 bases). Germline lookup yields CDR1 LNHDA and CDR2 SQIVND (reference sequence). V lost 3 bases and J 5 bases, leaving 20 bases between the germline ends. The CDR3 contains 17 residues. DNA of the CDR3: TGTGCCAGTAGTATCCCGGGGGGGCCAGGCAGTGATCAGCCCCAGCATTTT. Translating it yields CASSIPGGPGSDQPQHF.

The gene calls are TRBV7-3 and TRBJ2-1; 11 positions agree with TRBD1. The CDR3 extends over 15 amino acids. Germline values: CDR1 SGHTA, CDR2 FQGTGA. V lost 3 bases and J lost 2; bases outside the gene matches: 0. The CDR3 reads CASSLGQGAYNEQFF. As DNA, the CDR3 is TGTGCCAGCAGCTTGGGACAGGGGGCCTACAATGAGCAGTTCTTC.

The chain uses TRBV6-5 and TRBJ1-4; no reliable D call. The CDR3 is made up of 15 amino acids. With 3 bases removed from V and 6 bases from J, the gap between germline ends came to 14 bases. CDR1 MNHEY and CDR2 SVGAGI come from the germline V gene. This CDR3 reads CASSYKGGWDEKLFF. The CDR3 DNA reads TGTGCCAGCAGTTATAAGGGAGGCTGGGATGAAAAACTGTTTTTT.